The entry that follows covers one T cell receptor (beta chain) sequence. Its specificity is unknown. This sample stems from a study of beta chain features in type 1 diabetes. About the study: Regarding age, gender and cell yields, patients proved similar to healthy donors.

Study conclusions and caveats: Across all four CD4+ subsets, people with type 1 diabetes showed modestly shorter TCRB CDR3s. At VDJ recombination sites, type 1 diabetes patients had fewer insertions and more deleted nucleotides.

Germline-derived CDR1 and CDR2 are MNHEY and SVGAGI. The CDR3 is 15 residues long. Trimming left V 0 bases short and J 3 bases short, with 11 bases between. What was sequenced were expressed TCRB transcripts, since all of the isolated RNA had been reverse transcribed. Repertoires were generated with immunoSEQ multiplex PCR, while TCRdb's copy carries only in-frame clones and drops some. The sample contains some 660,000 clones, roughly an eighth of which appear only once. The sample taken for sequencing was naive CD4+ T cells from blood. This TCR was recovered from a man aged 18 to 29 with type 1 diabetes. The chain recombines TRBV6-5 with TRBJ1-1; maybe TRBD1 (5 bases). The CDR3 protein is CASSYSSRGDTEAFF. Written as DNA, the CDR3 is TGTGCCAGCAGTTACTCCTCGCGGGGGGACACTGAAGCTTTCTTT.